The entry that follows covers one TCR beta chain sequence. Its target is not known. The data were taken from a study of T cell responses to AZD1222 COVID-19 vaccine. General observations from the study: Repertoire sampling was restricted to post-peak T cell response timepoints.

Data came from immunoSEQ multiplex PCR; TCRdb stores just in-frame clones and leaves some out. The table shows 150,000 or so clones, with around 92% occurring only once. There are 17 residues in the CDR3. The ends lost 7 bases at V and 6 bases at J; junction bases unmatched: 13. Per the germline V gene, CDR1 is SGHVS and CDR2 is FQNEAQ. The receptor was derived from an adult who received the AZD1222 COVID-19 vaccine. The source material was peripheral blood, sampled 28 days after the second AZD1222 dose. This sequence joins TRBV7-8 and TRBJ2-1; 12 bases line up with TRBD1. The CDR3 sequence: CASTLTAGQGAVNEQFF. The DNA for the CDR3 is TGTGCCAGCACCCTCACGGCGGGACAGGGGGCAGTCAATGAGCAGTTCTTC. The whole variable domain, filled in from reference TRBV7-8 and TRBJ2-1, reads GAGVSQSPRYKVAKRGQDVALRCDPISGHVSLFWYQQALGQGPEFLTYFQNEAQLDKSGLPSDRFFAERPEGSVSTLKIQRTQQEDSAVYLCASTLTAGQGAVNEQFFGPGTRLTVL.